This paragraph covers one T cell receptor beta chain sequence. The sample has other DNA sequences that encode this CDR3 too. The sample belongs to a study of blood T cell repertoires in COVID-19. Across the study: Specimens from acute and convalescent COVID-19 originated in the United States, Italy and Spain.

Sequencing was performed with immunoSEQ multiplex PCR; in TCRdb, only in-frame clones are kept and a portion is missing. The data hold about 180,000 clones, with more than 70% observed a single time. Sequenced input: peripheral blood. This clonotype was sampled from a man aged 50 to 59 with active or convalescent COVID-19.

The CDR3 loop is CASSLAASTDTQYF. The CDR3, as DNA: TGCGCCAGCAGCTTGGCCGCGAGCACAGATACGCAGTATTTT. The gene calls are TRBV5-1 and TRBJ2-3, with no clear D. V was pared by 0 bases and J by 0 bases, with 5 bases between. The CDR3 extends over 14 amino acids. Germline CDR1 and CDR2: SGHRS and YFSETQ.